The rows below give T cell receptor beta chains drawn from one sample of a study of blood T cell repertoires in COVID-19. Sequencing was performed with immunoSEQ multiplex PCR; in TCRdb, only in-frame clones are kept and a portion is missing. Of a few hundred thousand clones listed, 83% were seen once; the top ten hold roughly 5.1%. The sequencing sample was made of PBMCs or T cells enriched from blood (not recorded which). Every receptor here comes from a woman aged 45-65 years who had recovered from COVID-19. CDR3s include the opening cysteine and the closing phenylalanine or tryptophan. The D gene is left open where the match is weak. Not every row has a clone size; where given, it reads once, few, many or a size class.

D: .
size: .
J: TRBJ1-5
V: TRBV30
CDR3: CALSTVYSNQPQHF
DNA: TGTGCCCTATCGACAGTTTATAGCAATCAGCCCCAGCATTTT

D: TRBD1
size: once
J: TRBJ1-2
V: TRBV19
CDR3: CASTRGQENYGYTF
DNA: TGTGCCAGTACCCGAGGACAGGAAAACTATGGCTACACCTTC

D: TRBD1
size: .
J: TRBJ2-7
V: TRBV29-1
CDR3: CSVTNRGQSYEQYF
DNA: TGCAGCGTTACAAACCGGGGACAGTCCTACGAGCAGTACTTC

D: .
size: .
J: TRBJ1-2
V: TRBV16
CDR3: CASSRLGADGYTF
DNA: TGTGCCAGCAGCCGACTGGGAGCGGATGGCTACACCTTC

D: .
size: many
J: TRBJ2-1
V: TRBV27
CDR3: CASSLSGAKGYNEQFF
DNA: TGTGCCAGCAGTTTAAGTGGGGCTAAGGGTTACAATGAGCAGTTCTTC

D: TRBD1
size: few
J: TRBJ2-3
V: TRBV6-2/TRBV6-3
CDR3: CASSFFYDLKTGQFSDTQYF
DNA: TGTGCCAGCAGTTTCTTCTACGACCTGAAGACAGGGCAATTTTCAGATACGCAGTATTTT

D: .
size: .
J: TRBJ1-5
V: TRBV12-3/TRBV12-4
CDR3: CASSFAANQPQHF
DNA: TGTGCCAGCAGTTTCGCGGCCAATCAGCCCCAGCATTTT

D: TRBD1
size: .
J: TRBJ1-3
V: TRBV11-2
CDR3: CASSAGTGGLPIYF
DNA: TGTGCCAGCAGCGCTGGGACAGGGGGTCTCCCCATATATTTT

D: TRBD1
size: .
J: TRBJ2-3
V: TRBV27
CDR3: CASSLTGTAPGDTQYF
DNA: TGTGCCAGCAGTTTAACCGGGACAGCTCCGGGAGATACGCAGTATTTT

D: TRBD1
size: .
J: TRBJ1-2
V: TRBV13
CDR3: CASSLGRDRGFGGGYTF
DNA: TGTGCCAGCAGCTTAGGCCGGGACAGGGGTTTTGGTGGTGGCTACACCTTC

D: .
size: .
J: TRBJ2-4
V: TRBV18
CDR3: CASSPQGLGNIQYF
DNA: TGTGCCAGCTCACCCCAGGGTCTTGGAAACATTCAGTACTTC

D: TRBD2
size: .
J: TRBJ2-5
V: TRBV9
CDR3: CASSPSRGGSETQYF
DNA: TGTGCCAGCAGCCCCTCTCGGGGCGGGAGTGAGACCCAGTACTTC

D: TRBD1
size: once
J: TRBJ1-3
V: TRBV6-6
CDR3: CASSPTGLGNTIYF
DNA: TGTGCCAGCAGCCCGACAGGGTTAGGAAACACCATATATTTT

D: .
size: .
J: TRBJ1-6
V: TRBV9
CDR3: CASSVDRHNSPLHF
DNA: TGTGCCAGCAGCGTAGACAGGCATAATTCACCCCTCCACTTT

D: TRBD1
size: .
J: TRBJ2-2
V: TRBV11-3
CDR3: CASSQLGQAVTGELFF
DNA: TGTGCCAGCAGCCAATTGGGACAGGCGGTAACCGGGGAGCTGTTTTTT

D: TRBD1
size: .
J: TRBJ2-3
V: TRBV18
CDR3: CASSPQDRGRTDTQYF
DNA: TGTGCCAGCTCACCACAGGACAGGGGGCGCACAGATACGCAGTATTTT

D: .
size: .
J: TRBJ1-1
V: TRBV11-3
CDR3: CASSPQTSRADAEAFF
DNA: TGTGCCAGCAGCCCCCAAACGTCGAGGGCAGACGCTGAAGCTTTCTTT

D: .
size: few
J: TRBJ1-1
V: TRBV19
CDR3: CASSIRRNTEAFF
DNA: TGTGCCAGTAGTATCCGGAGGAACACTGAAGCTTTCTTT

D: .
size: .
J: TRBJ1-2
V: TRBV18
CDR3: CASSPRSPNSPAGYTF
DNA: TGTGCCAGCTCACCACGATCCCCGAACTCCCCCGCCGGCTACACCTTC

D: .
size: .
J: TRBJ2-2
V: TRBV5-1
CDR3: CASSLSGAGELFF
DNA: TGCGCCAGCAGCTTAAGCGGCGCCGGGGAGCTGTTTTTT

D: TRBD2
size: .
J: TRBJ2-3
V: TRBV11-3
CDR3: CASSLGKWRGGREDTQYF
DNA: TGTGCCAGCAGCTTAGGAAAGTGGCGGGGCGGGAGGGAAGATACGCAGTATTTT

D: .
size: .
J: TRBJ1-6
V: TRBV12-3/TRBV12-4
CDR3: CASSLFGGSPLHF
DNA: TGTGCCAGCAGTTTATTCGGAGGTTCACCCCTCCACTTT

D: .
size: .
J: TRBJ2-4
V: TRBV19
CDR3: CASSSAPVAKAKNIQYF
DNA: TGTGCCAGTAGTTCCGCACCCGTGGCCAAAGCCAAAAACATTCAGTACTTC

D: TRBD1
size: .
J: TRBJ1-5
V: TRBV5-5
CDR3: CASSLATGGGNQPQHF
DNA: TGTGCCAGCAGCTTGGCCACAGGGGGCGGCAATCAGCCCCAGCATTTT

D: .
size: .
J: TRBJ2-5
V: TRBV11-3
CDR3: CASSFGLSGETQYF
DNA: TGTGCCAGCAGCTTCGGACTAAGTGGGGAGACCCAGTACTTC

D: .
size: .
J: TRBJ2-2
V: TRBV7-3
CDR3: CASTSELTGELFF
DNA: TGTGCCAGCACAAGTGAACTCACCGGGGAGCTGTTTTTT

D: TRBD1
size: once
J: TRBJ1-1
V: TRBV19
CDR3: CASSSGTGPNTEAFF
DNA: TGTGCCAGTAGTAGCGGGACAGGGCCGAACACTGAAGCTTTCTTT

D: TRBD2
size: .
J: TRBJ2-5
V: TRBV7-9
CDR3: CASSLMGAGGLETQYF
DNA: TGTGCCAGCAGCCTGATGGGAGCGGGGGGGTTGGAGACCCAGTACTTC

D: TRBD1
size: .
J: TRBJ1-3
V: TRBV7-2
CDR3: CASSQDRGRISGNTIYF
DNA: TGTGCCAGCAGCCAAGACAGGGGTCGTATCTCTGGAAACACCATATATTTT

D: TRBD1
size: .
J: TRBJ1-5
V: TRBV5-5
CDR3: CASSRTGSNQPQHF
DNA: TGTGCCAGCAGCAGGACAGGGAGCAATCAGCCCCAGCATTTT

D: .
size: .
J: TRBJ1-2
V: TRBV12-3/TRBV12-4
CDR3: CASSFGPGDGYTF
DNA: TGTGCCAGCAGTTTCGGCCCGGGGGATGGCTACACCTTC

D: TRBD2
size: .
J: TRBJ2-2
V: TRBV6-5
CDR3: CASSYTSGRNTGELFF
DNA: TGTGCCAGCAGTTATACCAGCGGGAGAAACACCGGGGAGCTGTTTTTT

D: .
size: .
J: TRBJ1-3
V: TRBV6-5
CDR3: CASSYSGGASGNTIYF
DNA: TGTGCCAGCAGTTACTCCGGCGGGGCCTCTGGAAACACCATATATTTT

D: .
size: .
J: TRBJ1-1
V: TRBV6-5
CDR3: CASIPDGWNTEAFF
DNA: TGTGCCAGCATTCCCGACGGGTGGAACACTGAAGCTTTCTTT

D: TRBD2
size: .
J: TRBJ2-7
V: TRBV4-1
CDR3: CASSHLRTSGSSGEQYF
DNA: TGCGCCAGCAGCCACCTCAGGACTAGCGGGAGTTCGGGGGAGCAGTACTTC

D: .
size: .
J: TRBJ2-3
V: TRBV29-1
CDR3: CSVQTASTDTQYF
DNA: TGCAGCGTACAGACAGCTAGCACAGATACGCAGTATTTT

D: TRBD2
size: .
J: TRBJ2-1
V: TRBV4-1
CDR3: CASSHEAGREEQFF
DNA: TGCGCCAGCAGCCACGAAGCGGGGCGGGAAGAGCAGTTCTTC

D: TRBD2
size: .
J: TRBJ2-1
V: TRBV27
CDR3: CASNPLAGAGNEQFF
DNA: TGTGCCAGCAACCCTCTAGCGGGGGCGGGCAATGAGCAGTTCTTC

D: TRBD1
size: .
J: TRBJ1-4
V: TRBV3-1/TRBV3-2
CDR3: CASSQGGQRNEKLFF
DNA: TGTGCCAGCAGCCAAGGGGGACAGAGAAATGAAAAACTGTTTTTT

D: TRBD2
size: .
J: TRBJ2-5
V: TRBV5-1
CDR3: CASSLDGGGPSETQYF
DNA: TGCGCCAGCAGCTTGGACGGGGGGGGGCCGTCAGAGACCCAGTACTTC

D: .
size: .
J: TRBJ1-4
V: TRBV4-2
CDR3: CASSQESGEKLFF
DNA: TGTGCCAGCAGCCAGGAATCGGGGGAAAAACTGTTTTTT

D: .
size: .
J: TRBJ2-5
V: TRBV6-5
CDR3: CASSRPGLPRETQYF
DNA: TGTGCCAGCAGCCGTCCGGGACTCCCTCGAGAGACCCAGTACTTC

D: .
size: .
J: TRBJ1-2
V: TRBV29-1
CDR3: CSVNSGGSYGYTF
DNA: TGCAGCGTTAACTCAGGTGGAAGCTATGGCTACACCTTC

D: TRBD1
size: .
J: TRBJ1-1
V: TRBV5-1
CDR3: CASSPLTGIARVLTEAFF
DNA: TGCGCCAGCAGCCCACTGACAGGGATCGCCCGTGTATTGACTGAAGCTTTCTTT

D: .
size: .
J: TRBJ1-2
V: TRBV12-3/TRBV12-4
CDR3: CASSLGGSGGYTF
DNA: TGTGCCAGCAGCCTCGGGGGGTCTGGTGGCTACACCTTC

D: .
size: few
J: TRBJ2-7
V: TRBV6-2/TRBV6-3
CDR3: CASSYTQGYEQYF
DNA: TGTGCCAGCAGTTACACCCAGGGCTACGAGCAGTACTTC

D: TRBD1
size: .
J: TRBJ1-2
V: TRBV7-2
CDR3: CASTRTGVNYGYTF
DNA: TGTGCCAGCACCCGGACAGGGGTAAATTATGGCTACACCTTC